This TCR beta chain was profiled in a study of blood T cell repertoires in COVID-19 (dated by TCRdb to between 2020 and 2021). About the investigation overall: Samples from collaborators originated in the United States, Italy and Spain and spanned both the acute and convalescent phases of COVID-19. The dataset comprised deeply sampled blood TCRbeta repertoires from subjects exposed to, actively infected with, or recovered from COVID-19. Where available, HLA class I and class II types were taken from metadata supplied by the sample provider and were not determined by assay-based typing. Nearly every sample came with metadata listing a de-identified subject ID, COVID-19 status, age in years and sex. The material from the prospective study consisted of cDNA or gDNA derived from T cells, B-cell-depleted T cells, or PBMCs. The repertoires were released in a freely available public database meant as a resource for research on the immune response to SARS-CoV-2. The samples were drawn from two sources: the first 160 participants of the ongoing ImmuneRACE study, and fewer than 1,500 subjects contributed by 6 global collaborators.

What the authors observed across the whole study: The amount of clinical and demographic metadata varied by source and participant and was provided uncurated.

The immunoSEQ Assay, a bias-controlled multiplex PCR, was used to amplify TCRbeta CDR3 regions from genomic DNA. Regarding the original processing steps: Within the assay, amplification of reference gene primers was used to estimate how many nucleated cells each sample contained. To quantify the absolute abundance of each unique TCRbeta CDR3 rearrangement, sequence reads were collapsed and filtered. Productive Simpson clonality was computed per sample as the square root of Simpson's diversity index over productive rearrangements. TCRdb mirrors the immuneACCESS table, restricted to in-frame sequences. Some clones are absent from its copies; in checked studies, under half trace to an unresolved V gene, and the reason for the others is unknown. The DNA gave D and trimming, while V, J and clone size come from that table. The sample table lists some 130,000 clones, 60% to 80% of them with a count of one. The ten largest account for 1.9% of the sample.

As to this clone: No antigen is known for it. No base-level quality is on record; no much larger clone is a single base apart.

V is pruned by 3 bases and J by 2 bases, leaving 5 bases of the junction without a gene match. The cysteine opens and the phenylalanine closes a CDR3 of 14 amino acids. Only the CDR3 portion is preserved as DNA: 42 bases, with reading frame beginning at the first base. CDR1 SGHRS and CDR2 YFSETQ were looked up in the germline V gene. Each collaborating institution followed its own protocols to collect whole blood in K2EDTA tubes. Collaborator samples were shipped for TCRbeta analysis as frozen whole blood, isolated PBMCs, or DNA extracted from either sample type. The V gene is TRBV5-1 and the J gene is TRBJ2-7; the central 7 bases match TRBD2. This sequence was found in a woman aged 70-85 years with acute or convalescent COVID-19. The sample taken for sequencing was peripheral blood. The bases read TGCGCCAGCAGCTCAGCGGCGGGAGCCTACGAGCAGTACTTC. Its coded protein is CASSSAAGAYEQYF.